The 8 T cell receptor beta chains presented below share a single source sample, sequenced in a study of spatial heterogeneity in lung cancer. General study results and limits: How many expanded intratumoral alpha and beta TCRs were present tracked the tumor mutation count, which was a count of nonsynonymous mutations.

Each CDR3 protein gets one entry after TCRdb re-called the 5' RACE reads with MiXCR. The data contain several thousand distinct CDR3 sequences, approximately 12% of them seen just once; the ten biggest clones take up approximately 11%. Regarding time point: sample taken at primary tumor resection. Their antigens are not known. The sample here was lung tumor tissue, taken at surgery. These receptors were collected from a male donor with early-stage non-small cell lung cancer.

Of note for this clonotype: The library was prepared for alpha chains; this beta chain is a stray read, so its frequency means little. This chain connects TRBV12-3 or TRBV12-4 to TRBJ2-7; weak D call: TRBD1 (5 bases). The CDR3 runs 13 residues. V was clipped by 5 bases and J by 5 bases, with 13 bases between them. The CDR3 loop is CASSPRQSHEQYF. The CDR3 bases are TGTGCCAGCAGTCCCCGACAGTCTCACGAGCAGTACTTC.

This clonotype was seen at least ten times. Because the library targeted alpha chains, this beta chain is an off-target read whose size means little. This rearrangement joins TRBV18 to TRBJ2-1; the match to TRBD1 covers 9 bases. V was pared by 2 bases and J by 4 bases, with 6 bases of the junction left unmatched. The CDR3 has 16 residues. Germline V gene lookup returns CDR1 KGHSH and CDR2 LQKENI. The CDR3 DNA follows: TGTGCCAGCTCACCAAGAACAGGGGGCGCTTACAATGAGCAGTTCTTC. Encoded protein: CASSPRTGGAYNEQFF.

This clonotype was seen ten or more times. Because the library targeted alpha chains, this beta chain is an off-target read whose size means little. The rearrangement uses TRBV7-2 and TRBJ2-2; TRBD2 might be the D (5 bases). Per the germline V gene, CDR1 is SGHTA and CDR2 is FQGNSA. Trimming cost V 8 bases and J 4 bases, with 17 bases left between them. CDR3 length: 15 residues. The CDR3 loop is CASGRDSYGTGELFF. The CDR3 DNA is TGTGCCAGCGGGAGAGACTCCTACGGCACCGGGGAGCTGTTTTTT.

This clonotype counts as medium-sized (0.01 to 0.1%). Because the library targeted alpha chains, this beta chain is an off-target read whose size means little. This chain joins TRBV27 and TRBJ1-2; 7 bases are a match to TRBD1. Germline V gene sequence: CDR1 MNHEY, CDR2 SMNVEV (reference sequence). V shed 4 bases and J 4 bases; nucleotides not matched to a gene: 6. The CDR3 runs 14 residues. The CDR3 DNA reads TGTGCCAGCAGTTCTGAATGGACAGGCTATGGCTACACCTTC. Translating it yields CASSSEWTGYGYTF.

Concerning this clonotype: Since the library was made to target alpha chains, this beta chain is a stray read and its abundance is not meaningful. The chain uses TRBV11-1 and TRBJ2-5; D is undetermined. The germline V gene has CDR1 SGHAT and CDR2 FQDESV (reference sequence). Trimming left V 5 bases short and J 2 bases short, with 15 bases between. The length of the CDR3 is 15 residues. CDR3 in amino acids: CASSDYQTRQETQYF. In DNA, the CDR3 is TGTGCCAGCAGCGATTACCAGACTCGGCAAGAGACCCAGTACTTC.

This clonotype has at least ten counts. The library was built for alpha chains, so this beta chain is an off-target read and its size means little. The gene calls are TRBV10-3 and TRBJ2-1, with D hard to call. CDR3 length: 13 amino acids. The germline CDR1 and CDR2 sequences are ENHRY and SYGVKD. V gave up 11 bases and J gave up 0 bases, with 11 bases separating them. This CDR3 reads CAYANTSYNEQFF. In DNA, the CDR3 is TGTGCCTACGCCAATACCTCCTACAATGAGCAGTTCTTC.

This clonotype was found many times. Being off target in a library aimed at alpha chains, this beta chain has a size of little meaning. This chain links TRBV6-2 or TRBV6-3 with TRBJ2-1; the D call may be TRBD1 or TRBD2 (5 bases each). The ends were cut back, 0 bases at V and 7 bases at J, with 7 bases in the middle. Germline V gives CDR1 MNHEY, CDR2 SVGEGT. The CDR3 runs 13 residues. The CDR3 is CASSYSRGNEQFF. CDR3 coding DNA: TGTGCCAGCAGTTACTCGAGGGGTAATGAGCAGTTCTTC.

At least ten counts were recorded for this clonotype. Little can be read into the size of this beta chain, an off-target read in a library designed for alpha chains. V usage is TRBV28 and J usage is TRBJ2-7; D might be TRBD2 (6 bases). The V and J ends lost 3 bases and 5 bases respectively, with 11 bases between them. Looked up from germline, CDR1 is MDHEN and CDR2 is SYDVKM. The CDR3 loop spans 13 amino acids. In nucleotides, the CDR3 is TGTGCCAGCAGTTTTGCTAGCGCCGACGAGCAGTACTTC. Its translation: CASSFASADEQYF.